Below, 10 T cell receptor beta chains from the same sample are listed, as sequenced in a study of blood T cell repertoires in COVID-19. The repertoire was sequenced with immunoSEQ multiplex PCR; TCRdb's copy has only in-frame clones and lacks some. The sample carries 100,000 to 150,000 clones, 80% to 90% recorded once. Sequences were obtained from PBMCs or T cells enriched from blood (not recorded which). These receptors came from a man aged 40-49 years with acute COVID-19.

This chain uses TRBV23-1 with TRBJ1-5, with D tentatively TRBD1 (6 bases). TRBV23-1 is an ORF; its function is uncertain. V shed 3 bases and J shed 9 bases, with 21 bases lying between them. The CDR3 covers 16 residues. The CDR3 bases are TGCGCCAGCAGTCAGTCTAACAACAGGGCGTTTCGGCCCCAGCATTTT. This gives the protein CASSQSNNRAFRPQHF.

J is TRBJ2-7 and V is TRBV28; 10 bases match TRBD2. CDR1 and CDR2 (germline): MDHEN, SYDVKM. This CDR3 is 17 amino acids long. J was trimmed by 11 bases and V by 7 bases; bases with no gene match: 23. Here the CDR3 DNA reads TGTGCCAGCACCACGAGTGGTCCTAGCGGGAGAGTCGGTTGGAAGTACTTC. Protein sequence: CASTTSGPSGRVGWKYF.

The V call is TRBV28, the J call TRBJ2-2; D unclear. This CDR3 has 15 residues. V dropped 3 bases and J dropped 5 bases, with 13 bases sitting between them. Germline CDR1 MDHEN, CDR2 SYDVKM. The CDR3 sequence is CASSFRTVGTGELFF. The DNA for the CDR3 is TGTGCCAGCAGTTTTAGAACCGTCGGTACCGGGGAGCTGTTTTTT.

V gene TRBV27 combines with J gene TRBJ2-4; no definite D call. The CDR3 length is 16 residues. V dropped 2 bases and J dropped 0 bases, with 11 bases sitting between them. Per the germline V gene, CDR1 is MNHEY and CDR2 is SMNVEV (reference sequence). The CDR3 reads CASSLNYILAKNIQYF. The CDR3 nucleotides are TGTGCCAGCAGTTTAAATTACATTCTAGCCAAAAACATTCAGTACTTC.

The V gene is TRBV19, the J gene TRBJ1-4; no definite D call. With 4 bases removed from V and 6 bases from J, the gap between germline ends came to 15 bases. This CDR3 has 15 residues. CDR1 is LNHDA and CDR2 is SQIVND in the germline V gene (reference sequence). CDR3 sequence reads: CASSSLGGVDEKLFF. CDR3 sequence (DNA): TGTGCCAGTAGTAGCCTTGGCGGGGTGGATGAAAAACTGTTTTTT.

As concerns this clone: The identical CDR3 is also encoded by other nucleotide sequences in the sample. The chain uses TRBV6-5 and TRBJ1-6; D remains ambiguous. Germline CDR1 reads MNHEY; CDR2 reads SVGAGI. CDR3 size: 15 residues. Trimming left V 7 bases short and J 0 bases short, with 10 bases between. The CDR3 DNA reads as TGTGCCAGCAAGCGCGAGAGCTCCTATAATTCACCCCTCCACTTT. This sequence encodes CASKRESSYNSPLHF.

This clone is a singleton in its sample. The chain joins TRBV27 to TRBJ2-7, with D perhaps matching TRBD2 (5 bases). Between the trimmed V and J ends, which lost 0 bases and 0 bases, there was a span of 12 bases. Germline V gives CDR1 MNHEY, CDR2 SMNVEV (reference sequence). This CDR3 spans 16 amino acids. As DNA, the CDR3 is TGTGCCAGCAGTTTATCTGGCAGAGGGTTCTCCTACGAGCAGTACTTC. This sequence encodes CASSLSGRGFSYEQYF.

J is TRBJ2-1 and V is TRBV5-1, with a weak D call TRBD1 (6 bases). Germline V gene lookup returns CDR1 SGHRS and CDR2 YFSETQ. V lost 3 bases and J 7 bases, leaving 14 bases between the germline ends. CDR3 size: 14 residues. In nucleotides, the CDR3 is TGCGCCAGCAGCTCCCCCGATAGGGGGAATGAGCAGTTCTTC. Protein sequence: CASSSPDRGNEQFF.

The CDR3 bases are TGTGCCAGCAGGGACACCCACTATGGCTACACCTTC. Translating it yields CASRDTHYGYTF. V usage is TRBV6-5 and J usage is TRBJ1-2; D perhaps matches TRBD1 (5 bases). V shed 6 bases and J shed 3 bases, with 8 bases lying between them. This CDR3 spans 12 amino acids. In germline, CDR1 is MNHEY, CDR2 SVGAGI.

V gene TRBV10-3 combines with J gene TRBJ2-1; D not certain. The ends were cut back, 4 bases at V and 0 bases at J, with 10 bases in the middle. The CDR3 is 15 amino acids. From germline, CDR1 is ENHRY and CDR2 SYGVKD. DNA of the CDR3: TGTGCCATCAGTGGGCGGCTAGACTCCTACAATGAGCAGTTCTTC. The encoded protein is CAISGRLDSYNEQFF.